This T cell receptor (beta chain) was identified during a study of cytomegalovirus exposure and HLA in healthy donors. Notes on the study in general: Follow-up analysis seemed to connect common viral pathogens with several of the most significant clusters identified. An analysis was carried out later, and it reportedly showed fewer N-insertions in an Asian-associated ancestry cluster than the roughly 700-donor mean.

A word on this clone: Its specificity is not known.

CDR3 length: 15 amino acids. The V gene's germline CDR1 is SGDLS and CDR2 YYNGEE. V was pared by 3 bases and J by 3 bases, with 16 bases between. PCR primers comprised 60 Vbeta and 13 Jbeta primers. Assay used: immunoSEQ multiplex PCR; TCRdb lists only in-frame clones, some missing. The sample shows 50,000 to 80,000 clones, 77% of them seen only once. This TCR derives from a male donor in good health and CMV-seropositive. The material sequenced was PBMCs. The chain has TRBV9 and TRBJ2-7; D is possibly TRBD2 (6 bases). The CDR3 DNA reads as TGTGCCAGCAGCGCGGGGGTCATGTGGGGCTACGAGCAGTACTTC. It translates to CASSAGVMWGYEQYF.